The source of this TCR beta chain is a study of blood T cell repertoires in COVID-19. For the study at large: Samples came from the United States, Italy and Spain, spanning acute and convalescent COVID-19. Nucleic acid was either cDNA or gDNA, and it came from T cells, B-cell-depleted T cells, or PBMCs.

The V gene lost 7 bases and the J gene lost 6 bases, with 18 bases spanning the gap. Germline CDR1 SNHLY, CDR2 FYNNEI. The CDR3 totals 14 residues. How the authors handled the data: Estimation of nucleated cell counts was performed using reference gene primer amplification. Sequencing was performed with immunoSEQ multiplex PCR; in TCRdb, only in-frame clones are kept and a portion is missing. The DNA was the basis for D and trimming; V, J and clone size are from that table. Seen here are 200,000 to 300,000 clones, approximately 83% observed once, and the top ten hold approximately 9.4%. The material sequenced was peripheral blood. The TCR comes from a woman older than 75 with acute or convalescent COVID-19. The chain couples TRBV2 to TRBJ1-1; D not certain. CDR3 nucleotides: TGTGCCAGCAAATGGTCGGAGTCTTGGGCTGAAGCTTTCTTT. Translated: CASKWSESWAEAFF.